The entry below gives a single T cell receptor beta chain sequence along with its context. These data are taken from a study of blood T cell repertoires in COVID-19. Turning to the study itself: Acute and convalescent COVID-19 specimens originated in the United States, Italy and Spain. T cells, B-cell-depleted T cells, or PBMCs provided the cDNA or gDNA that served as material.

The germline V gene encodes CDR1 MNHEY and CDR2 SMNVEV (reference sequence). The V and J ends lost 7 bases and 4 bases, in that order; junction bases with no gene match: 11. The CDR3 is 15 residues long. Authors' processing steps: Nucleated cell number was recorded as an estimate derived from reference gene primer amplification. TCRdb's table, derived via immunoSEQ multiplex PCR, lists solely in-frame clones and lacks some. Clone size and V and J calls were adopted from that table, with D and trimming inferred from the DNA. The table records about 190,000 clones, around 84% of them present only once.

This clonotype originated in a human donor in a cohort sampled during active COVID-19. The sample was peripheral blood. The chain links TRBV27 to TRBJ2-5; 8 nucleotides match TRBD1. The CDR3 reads CASTHLVRGRETQYF. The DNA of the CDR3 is TGTGCCAGCACCCACCTGGTCAGGGGGCGAGAGACCCAGTACTTC.